The 8 T cell receptor beta chains given below trace back to one sample, sequenced in a study of early T cells in non-severe SARS-CoV-2 infection. TCRdb re-analysed the 5' RACE reads in MiXCR, keeping a single row per CDR3 protein. The table has about 120,000 distinct CDR3 sequences, around an eighth seen once. The sequencing here drew on whole blood, taken at baseline. Every receptor here comes from an adult who was a healthcare worker with PCR-confirmed SARS-CoV-2 infection or an uninfected control (not recorded which).

This clonotype was seen more than once but under ten times. Written as DNA, the CDR3 is TGTGCCAGCAGGCCCGGGACCGGGACCGGGGTACTGCAGTACTTC. Its translation: CASRPGTGTGVLQYF. The chain employs TRBV7-2 and TRBJ2-7; the D gene could be TRBD1 or TRBD2 (5 bases each). This CDR3 is built from 15 residues. Germline loops: CDR1 SGHTA, CDR2 FQGNSA. Trimming left V 6 bases short and J 9 bases short, with 24 bases between.

V and J are TRBV2 and TRBJ2-1; D may be TRBD1 (5 bases). With 3 bases removed from V and 10 bases from J, the gap between germline ends came to 13 bases. The CDR3 runs 13 residues. Germline CDR1 SNHLY, CDR2 FYNNEI. This CDR3 is CASSESPQGEQFF. The CDR3 DNA reads TGTGCCAGCAGTGAGTCCCCGCAGGGAGAGCAGTTCTTC.

The chain recombines TRBV19 with TRBJ1-5; TRBD1 matches 8 bases. V dropped 4 bases and J dropped 5; count of bases not matched to a gene: 1. The germline V gene encodes CDR1 LNHDA and CDR2 SQIVND (reference sequence). The CDR3 totals 13 residues. The CDR3 reads CASSKDRDQPQHF. The DNA for the CDR3 is TGTGCCAGTAGTAAGGACAGGGATCAGCCCCAGCATTTT.

This chain uses TRBV12-3 or TRBV12-4 with TRBJ2-1; D is unresolved. V was cut by 7 bases and J by 7 bases, with 23 bases left in between. The CDR3 has 16 residues. Written as DNA, the CDR3 is TGTGCCAGCACTCCACGCCGGCCCATTCAATCTAATGAGCAGTTCTTC. It is translated as CASTPRRPIQSNEQFF.

V usage is TRBV7-2 and J usage is TRBJ2-3; D remains unclear. CDR1 SGHTA and CDR2 FQGNSA come from the germline V gene. There are 16 residues in the CDR3. V lost 1 base and J lost 3, with 14 bases in between. The CDR3 DNA follows: TGTGCCAGCAGCTTAGAGACAAACCCGGAAACAGATACGCAGTATTTT. The encoded protein is CASSLETNPETDTQYF.

This clonotype showed up just a few times. The chain couples TRBV27 to TRBJ1-5; TRBD1 matches at 8 bases. This CDR3 spans 15 amino acids. Looked up from germline, CDR1 is MNHEY and CDR2 is SMNVEV (reference sequence). The trim removed 5 bases at V and 3 bases at J, leaving 6 bases unmatched. The CDR3 DNA is TGTGCCAGCAGTCACAGGGGGTTGATCAATCAGCCCCAGCATTTT. This codes for CASSHRGLINQPQHF.

This clonotype was recorded many times. The chain carries TRBV10-3 and TRBJ2-7; D unclear. The CDR3 has 14 amino acids. Trimming stripped 3 bases from V and 3 bases from J, with 12 bases between. CDR1 and CDR2 (germline): ENHRY, SYGVKD. CDR3 nucleotide sequence: TGTGCCATCAGTGAAGGCTTTACAGACTACGAGCAGTACTTC. Its translation: CAISEGFTDYEQYF.

This chain uses TRBV7-6 with TRBJ1-6, with D hard to call. The germline CDR1 and CDR2 sequences are SGHVS and FNYEAQ. There are 15 residues in the CDR3. Trimming took 1 base from V and 2 from J, leaving 6 bases between them. The CDR3 spells CASSLERTYNSPLHF. As DNA, the CDR3 is TGTGCCAGCAGCTTAGAAAGGACCTATAATTCACCCCTCCACTTT.